Here is one T cell receptor beta chain with its context. The assay was immunoSEQ multiplex PCR, and TCRdb's table has in-frame clones only and misses some. The table has a few hundred thousand clones, around 81% seen once; the top ten hold around 7%. Study members were between about 18 and 89 years old and lived in 25 or so US regions. The data stem from a study of blood T cell repertoires in COVID-19. Study context: From the United States, Italy and Spain came samples of acute and convalescent COVID-19.

V was shortened by 6 bases and J by 7 bases, with 13 bases between the two germline ends. The CDR3 is made up of 13 amino acids. CDR1 and CDR2 from the germline V gene are KGHSH and LQKENI. This sequence was found in a woman aged 40-49 years with acute COVID-19. The rearrangement uses TRBV18 and TRBJ1-5; D is ambiguous. The sequencing input was PBMCs or T cells enriched from blood (not recorded which). The CDR3 DNA reads as TGTGCCAGCTCCCGAGCGGAGGACCAGCCCCAGCATTTT. Protein product: CASSRAEDQPQHF.